This note documents a single T cell receptor (beta chain) sequence. The antigen is undetermined. CDR1 is MDHEN and CDR2 is SYDVKM in the germline V gene. This CDR3 has 17 residues. Unmatched junction bases numbered 7, after V lost 4 bases and J lost 1 base. The donors were part of the validation cohort of roughly 130 subjects. That cohort was separate from the first cohort, which comprised about 730 subjects. This entry is derived from a study of cytomegalovirus exposure and HLA in healthy donors. Whole-study results and caveats: A classifier reportedly called cytomegalovirus status with high sensitivity and specificity. A list of about 180 TCR beta chains associated with cytomegalovirus was given. That first-cohort TCR clusters tended to co-occur in the approximately 110 validation repertoires was found in a later analysis.

Libraries were prepared by immunoSEQ multiplex PCR; TCRdb keeps only in-frame clonotypes and omits some of them. The sample lists over 70,000 clones; 94% were seen once. This clonotype was sampled from a woman aged 18-29 years in good health and CMV-seronegative. Sequencing input: PBMCs. The chain employs TRBV28 and TRBJ1-5; TRBD1 matches at 10 bases. CDR3 loop: CASSSPGQGRSNQPQHF. The CDR3 nucleotides read TGTGCCAGCAGTTCTCCGGGACAGGGGCGAAGCAATCAGCCCCAGCATTTT.